This T cell receptor beta chain appears in the sequencing data of a study of patients and donors after allogeneic stem cell transplantation. A single record per CDR3 protein comes from TCRdb applying MiXCR to the RT-PCR reads. The table has 190,000 or so distinct CDR3 sequences, around 41% seen once. CDR3 length: 14 amino acids. Germline V CDR1 and CDR2: MNHEY, SVGAGI. V was clipped by 4 bases and J by 0 bases, with 9 bases between them. What was sequenced was blood, either unsorted or a sorted T cell fraction (not recorded which). The TCR originated in a human donor who was either an allogeneic HSCT recipient or a stem cell or donor lymphocyte infusion donor (not recorded which). It is not recorded whose cells these are; they may come from a transplant donor. The genes are TRBV6-5 and TRBJ2-5, with a tentative D call TRBD2 (5 bases). CDR3 protein: CASSWTPYQETQYF. CDR3 in DNA: TGTGCCAGCAGTTGGACTCCGTACCAAGAGACCCAGTACTTC.